This T cell receptor (beta chain) appears in the sequencing data of a study of blood T cells in healthy people across ages. This clonotype has only a few counts. Its antigen is not known. With a J-beta primer mix and a sample-barcoded 5' primer, a second PCR ran about 7 to 12 cycles. TCRdb called the 5' RACE reads again in MiXCR, with one record for every CDR3 protein. The sample records nearly 800,000 distinct CDR3 sequences, about 61% being singletons. The study, taken as a whole, reports: The study lacked donor CMV status, which possibly confounded expanded clonotype changes.

Germline V gene sequence: CDR1 MNHEY, CDR2 SVGAGI. The CDR3 has 16 residues. Trimming cost V 0 bases and J 2 bases, with 11 bases left between them. The sequencing input was blood. V is TRBV6-5 and J is TRBJ2-1; D is undetermined. The receptor's source is a man aged 35 to 55 in good health. The CDR3 DNA reads TGTGCCAGCAGTTACTCAGGGCCCCAAACCTACAATGAGCAGTTCTTC. Translating it yields CASSYSGPQTYNEQFF.